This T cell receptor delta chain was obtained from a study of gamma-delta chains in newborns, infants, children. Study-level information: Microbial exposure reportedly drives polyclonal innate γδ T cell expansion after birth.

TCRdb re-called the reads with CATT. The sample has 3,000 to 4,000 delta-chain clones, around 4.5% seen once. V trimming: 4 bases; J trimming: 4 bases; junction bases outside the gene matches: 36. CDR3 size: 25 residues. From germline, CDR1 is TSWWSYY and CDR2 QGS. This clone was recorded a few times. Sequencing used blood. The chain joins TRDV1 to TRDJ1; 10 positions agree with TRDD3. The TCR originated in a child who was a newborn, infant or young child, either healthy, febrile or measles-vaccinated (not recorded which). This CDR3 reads CALGAPFLKGRRTGGSPPRSDKLIF. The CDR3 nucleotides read TGTGCTCTTGGGGCCCCGTTCCTAAAAGGACGGAGGACTGGGGGATCCCCACCACGGAGCGATAAACTCATCTTT.